The sequence of this TCR beta chain was determined in a study of read filtering for tumor transcriptome and immune sequencing. Across the study: Among patients, 17 were male and 15 or so female, aged about 47 to 80 (mean around 66).

Points from the study as a whole: IR-seq and RNA-seq agreed better without single-read clonotypes. Single-read clonotypes: approximately 87% of IR-seq clonotypes (about 3.5% of reads), 74.6% of RNA-seq clonotypes (under 50% of reads).

The library was built from 400 to 500 ng RNA with molecular barcoded adaptors for alpha/delta and beta/gamma chains. TCRdb itself ran the reads through MiXCR, one entry per CDR3 protein. This table has tens of thousands of distinct CDR3 sequences, less than 25% appearing once. Turning to this clonotype: Its antigen is currently unknown.

The TCR sequence derives from a donor aged 40 or older with multiple myeloma. Sequenced sample: a population of CD138-negative cells sorted from bone marrow.

Here the CDR3 reads CASSLSGKAEAFF. The CDR3 DNA follows: TGTGCCAGCAGCTTATCTGGGAAGGCTGAAGCTTTCTTT. V usage is TRBV7-9 and J usage is TRBJ1-1; no clear D gene. The V and J ends lost 2 bases and 6 bases respectively, with 10 bases between them. The CDR3 extends over 13 amino acids. The germline gives CDR1 SEHNR, CDR2 FQNEAQ (reference sequence).